These 2 T cell receptor beta chains share one sample of origin, sequenced in a study of control samples from healthy donors and cancer patients (dated by TCRdb to the early 2020s). Preparation of the library involved the immunoSEQ multiplex PCR assay. This immuneACCESS table, as held by TCRdb, lists in-frame sequences with V and J called but not all clones. Of the missing ones, under half trace to an unresolved V gene in checked studies; the others have no known cause. The sample has about 120,000 clones on record, around 87% of them singletons. The ten largest clones represent around 1.1% of the sample. The sequenced material came from PBMCs. These receptors all come from a woman in her forties or fifties with colorectal cancer.

V and J are TRBV6-6 and TRBJ1-2; the D is unclear. Germline V gives CDR1 MNHNY, CDR2 SVGAGI (reference sequence). With 1 base removed from V and 5 bases from J, the gap between germline ends came to 5 bases. CDR3 length: 12 residues. In nucleotides, the CDR3 is TGTGCCAGCAGTTACTTAGAATATGGCTACACCTTC. It is translated as CASSYLEYGYTF.

The gene calls are TRBV6-2 or TRBV6-3 and TRBJ2-7; unclear D gene. This CDR3 has 12 amino acids. Trimming pared 2 bases from V and 6 bases from J, leaving 8 bases between. From germline, CDR1 is MNHEY and CDR2 SVGEGT. CDR3: CASSYRAGEQYF. The CDR3 nucleotides are TGTGCCAGCAGTTACAGGGCTGGCGAGCAGTACTTC.